This TCR beta chain derives from a study of post-analysis software for immune sequencing data. On this clonotype: Its antigen is not known.

Study-level results: Same-batch samples co-clustered strongly by F measure. The normalized Chao1 diversity of multiple sclerosis patients was significantly lower than that of controls.

TCR beta cDNA libraries had unique molecular identifiers. Using its own MiXCR run on the PCR reads, TCRdb lists one record per CDR3 protein. The data hold around 770,000 distinct CDR3 sequences, with about half observed a single time. The sequence was obtained from a girl between 10 and 17 years old with multiple sclerosis. The source material was blood.

DNA of the CDR3: TGTGCCATCAGTGAGTTGGGGCCCGAGACCCAGTACTTC. This encodes CAISELGPETQYF. This chain uses TRBV10-3 with TRBJ2-5; TRBD1 might be the D (5 bases). Germline V gene data show CDR1 as ENHRY and CDR2 as SYGVKD. The CDR3 sequence is 13 residues long. V was trimmed by 1 base and J by 5 bases, leaving 8 bases between them.